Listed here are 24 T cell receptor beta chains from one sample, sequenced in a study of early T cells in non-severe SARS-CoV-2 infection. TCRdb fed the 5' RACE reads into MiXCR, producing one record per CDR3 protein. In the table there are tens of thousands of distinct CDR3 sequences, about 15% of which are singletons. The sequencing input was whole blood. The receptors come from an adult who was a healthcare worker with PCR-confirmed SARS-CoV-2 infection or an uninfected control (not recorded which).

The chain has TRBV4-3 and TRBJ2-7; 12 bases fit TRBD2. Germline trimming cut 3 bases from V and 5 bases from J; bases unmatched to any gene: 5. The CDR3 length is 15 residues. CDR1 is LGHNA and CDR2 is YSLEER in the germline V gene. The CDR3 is CASSQTSGSFDEQYF. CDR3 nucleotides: TGCGCCAGCAGCCAGACTAGCGGGAGTTTCGACGAGCAGTACTTC.

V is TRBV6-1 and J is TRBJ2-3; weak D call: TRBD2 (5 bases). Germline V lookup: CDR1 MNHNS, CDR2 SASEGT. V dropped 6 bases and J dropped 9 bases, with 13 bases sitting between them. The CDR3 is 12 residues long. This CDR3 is CASSERGATQYF. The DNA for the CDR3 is TGTGCCAGCAGCGAACGGGGTGCCACGCAGTATTTT.

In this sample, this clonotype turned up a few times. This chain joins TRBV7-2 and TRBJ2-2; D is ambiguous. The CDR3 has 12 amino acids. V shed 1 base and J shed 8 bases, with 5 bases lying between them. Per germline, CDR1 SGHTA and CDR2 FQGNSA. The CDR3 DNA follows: TGTGCCAGCAGCTTAGTCAGTGGGGAGCTGTTTTTT. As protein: CASSLVSGELFF.

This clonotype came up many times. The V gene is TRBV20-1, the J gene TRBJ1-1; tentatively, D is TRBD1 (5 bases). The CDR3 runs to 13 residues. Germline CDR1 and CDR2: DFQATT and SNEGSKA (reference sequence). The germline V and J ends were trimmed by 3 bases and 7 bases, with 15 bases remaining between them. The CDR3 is CSASRTSLGEAFF. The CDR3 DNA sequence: TGCAGTGCTAGCAGGACATCCTTGGGTGAAGCTTTCTTT.

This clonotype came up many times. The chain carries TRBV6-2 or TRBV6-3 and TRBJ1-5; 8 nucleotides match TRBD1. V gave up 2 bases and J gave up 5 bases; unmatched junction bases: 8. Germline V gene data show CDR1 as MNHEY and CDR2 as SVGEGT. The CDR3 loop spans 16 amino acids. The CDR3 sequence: CASSYPDRVPHQPQHF. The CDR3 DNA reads TGTGCCAGCAGTTACCCGGACAGGGTTCCCCATCAGCCCCAGCATTTT.

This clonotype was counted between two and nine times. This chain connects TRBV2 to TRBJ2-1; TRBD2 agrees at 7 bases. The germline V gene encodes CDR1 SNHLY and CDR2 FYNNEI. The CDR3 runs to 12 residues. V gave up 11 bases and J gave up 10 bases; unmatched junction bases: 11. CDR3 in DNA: TGTGCCCGCGGGACTACCGACTGGGAGCAGTTCTTC. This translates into CARGTTDWEQFF.

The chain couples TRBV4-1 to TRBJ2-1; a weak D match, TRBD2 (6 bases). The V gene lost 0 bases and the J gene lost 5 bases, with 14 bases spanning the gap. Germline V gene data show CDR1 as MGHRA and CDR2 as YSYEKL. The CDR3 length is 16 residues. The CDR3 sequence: CASSQDRYSGDNEQFF. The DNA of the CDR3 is TGCGCCAGCAGCCAAGATCGGTATAGCGGTGACAATGAGCAGTTCTTC.

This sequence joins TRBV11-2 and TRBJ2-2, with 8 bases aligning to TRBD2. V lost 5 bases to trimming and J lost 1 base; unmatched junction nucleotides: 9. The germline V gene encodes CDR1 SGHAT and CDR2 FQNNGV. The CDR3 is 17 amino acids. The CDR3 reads CASSLRAGAGNTGELFF. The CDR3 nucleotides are TGTGCCAGCAGCCTAAGAGCGGGAGCGGGGAACACCGGGGAGCTGTTTTTT.

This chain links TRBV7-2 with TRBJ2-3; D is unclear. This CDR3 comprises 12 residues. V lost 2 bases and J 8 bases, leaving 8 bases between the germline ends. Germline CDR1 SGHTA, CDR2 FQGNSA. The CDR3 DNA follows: TGTGCCAGCAGCTTATGGTCATCTACGCAGTATTTT. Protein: CASSLWSSTQYF.

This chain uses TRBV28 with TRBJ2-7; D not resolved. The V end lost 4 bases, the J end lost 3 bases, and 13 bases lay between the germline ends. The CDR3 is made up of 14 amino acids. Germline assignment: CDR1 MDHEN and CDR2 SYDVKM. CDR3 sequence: CASSSNGPLYEQYF. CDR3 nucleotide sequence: TGTGCCAGCAGTTCAAATGGTCCTCTCTACGAGCAGTACTTC.

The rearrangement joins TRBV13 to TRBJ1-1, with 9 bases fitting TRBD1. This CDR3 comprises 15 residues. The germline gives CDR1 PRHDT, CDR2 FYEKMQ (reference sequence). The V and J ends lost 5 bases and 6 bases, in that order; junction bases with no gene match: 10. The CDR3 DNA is TGTGCCAGCAGCGTAACAGGGGGCGCGTTCCCTGAAGCTTTCTTT. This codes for CASSVTGGAFPEAFF.

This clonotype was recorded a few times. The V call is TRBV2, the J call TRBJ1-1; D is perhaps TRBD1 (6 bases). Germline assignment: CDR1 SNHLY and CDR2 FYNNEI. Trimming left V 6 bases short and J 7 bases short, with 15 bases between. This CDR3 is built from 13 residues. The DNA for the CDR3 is TGTGCCAGCAGATATGGGGGCTTTGGTGAAGCTTTCTTT. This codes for CASRYGGFGEAFF.

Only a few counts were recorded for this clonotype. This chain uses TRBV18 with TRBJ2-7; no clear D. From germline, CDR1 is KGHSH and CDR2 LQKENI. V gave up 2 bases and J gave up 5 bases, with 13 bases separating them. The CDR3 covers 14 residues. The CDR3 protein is CASSPSRVENEQYF. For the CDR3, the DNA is TGTGCCAGCTCACCATCTAGGGTGGAGAACGAGCAGTACTTC.

CDR3 amino acids: CATAARTGVEAGGYTF. As DNA, the CDR3 is TGTGCCACCGCTGCCCGGACAGGGGTTGAAGCAGGCGGCTACACCTTC. V is TRBV10-3 and J is TRBJ1-2; 9 bases are a match to TRBD1. The CDR3 is made up of 16 amino acids. J lost 8 bases, V lost 10 bases, and 20 bases had no gene match. Germline V CDR1 and CDR2: ENHRY, SYGVKD.

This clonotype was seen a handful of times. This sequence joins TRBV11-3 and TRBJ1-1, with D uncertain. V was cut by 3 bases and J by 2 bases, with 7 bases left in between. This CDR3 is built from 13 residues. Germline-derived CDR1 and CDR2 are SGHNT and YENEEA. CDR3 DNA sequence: TGTGCCAGCAGCTTGGAGCCCAACACTGAAGCTTTCTTT. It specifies CASSLEPNTEAFF.

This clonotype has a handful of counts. The CDR3 nucleotides are TGCGCCAGCAGTGGACGGACAGTCATGAACACTGAAGCTTTCTTT. It encodes CASSGRTVMNTEAFF. This sequence joins TRBV10-2 and TRBJ1-1, with a tentative D call TRBD1 (6 bases). The germline V gene encodes CDR1 WSHSY and CDR2 SAAADI. Trimming pared 4 bases from V and 0 bases from J, leaving 12 bases between. CDR3 size: 15 residues.

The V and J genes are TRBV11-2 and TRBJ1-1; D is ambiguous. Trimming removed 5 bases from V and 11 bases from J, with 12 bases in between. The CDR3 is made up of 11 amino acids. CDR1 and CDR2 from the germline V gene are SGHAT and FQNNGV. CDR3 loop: CASSQDRGAFF. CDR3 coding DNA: TGTGCCAGCAGCCAAGATCGCGGGGCTTTCTTT.

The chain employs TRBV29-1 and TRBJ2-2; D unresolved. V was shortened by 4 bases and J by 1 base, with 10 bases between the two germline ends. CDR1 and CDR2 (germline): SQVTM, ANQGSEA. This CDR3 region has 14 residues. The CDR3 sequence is CSVVVGLNTGELFF. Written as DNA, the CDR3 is TGCAGCGTTGTGGTGGGCCTGAACACCGGGGAGCTGTTTTTT.

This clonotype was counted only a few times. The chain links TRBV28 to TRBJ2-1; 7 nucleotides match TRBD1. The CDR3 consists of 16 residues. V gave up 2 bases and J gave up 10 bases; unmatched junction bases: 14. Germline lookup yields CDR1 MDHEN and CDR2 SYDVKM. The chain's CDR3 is CASSLVDRDGGWEQFF. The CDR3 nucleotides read TGTGCCAGCAGTTTAGTCGACAGGGATGGGGGATGGGAGCAGTTCTTC.

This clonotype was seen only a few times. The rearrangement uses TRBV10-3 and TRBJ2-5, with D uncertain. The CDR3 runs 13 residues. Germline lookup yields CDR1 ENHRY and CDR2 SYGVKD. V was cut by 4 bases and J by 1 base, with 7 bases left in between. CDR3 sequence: CAISAQAQETQYF. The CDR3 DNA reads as TGTGCCATCAGTGCTCAAGCCCAAGAGACCCAGTACTTC.

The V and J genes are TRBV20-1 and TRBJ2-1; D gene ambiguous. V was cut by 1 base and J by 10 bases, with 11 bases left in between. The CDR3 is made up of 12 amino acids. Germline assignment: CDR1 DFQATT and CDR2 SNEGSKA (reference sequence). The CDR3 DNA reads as TGCAGTGCTAGAGTTTTGGCAGTCGAGCAGTTCTTC. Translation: CSARVLAVEQFF.

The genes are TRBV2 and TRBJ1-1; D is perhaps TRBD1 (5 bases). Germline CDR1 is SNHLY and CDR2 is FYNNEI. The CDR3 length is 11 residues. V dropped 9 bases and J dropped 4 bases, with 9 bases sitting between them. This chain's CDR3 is CARTGFTEAFF. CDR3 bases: TGTGCCAGAACAGGTTTCACTGAAGCTTTCTTT.

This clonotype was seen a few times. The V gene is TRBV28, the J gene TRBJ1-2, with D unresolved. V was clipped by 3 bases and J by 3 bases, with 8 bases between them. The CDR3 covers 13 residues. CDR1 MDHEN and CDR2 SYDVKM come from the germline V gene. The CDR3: CASSLGSYYGYTF. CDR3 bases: TGTGCCAGCAGTTTGGGCAGCTACTATGGCTACACCTTC.

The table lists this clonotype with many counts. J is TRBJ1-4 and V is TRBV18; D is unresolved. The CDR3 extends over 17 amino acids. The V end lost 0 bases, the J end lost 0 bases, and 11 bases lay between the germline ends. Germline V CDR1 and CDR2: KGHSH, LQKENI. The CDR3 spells CASSPPVQLATNEKLFF. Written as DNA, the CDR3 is TGTGCCAGCTCACCACCGGTACAGTTAGCAACTAATGAAAAACTGTTTTTT.